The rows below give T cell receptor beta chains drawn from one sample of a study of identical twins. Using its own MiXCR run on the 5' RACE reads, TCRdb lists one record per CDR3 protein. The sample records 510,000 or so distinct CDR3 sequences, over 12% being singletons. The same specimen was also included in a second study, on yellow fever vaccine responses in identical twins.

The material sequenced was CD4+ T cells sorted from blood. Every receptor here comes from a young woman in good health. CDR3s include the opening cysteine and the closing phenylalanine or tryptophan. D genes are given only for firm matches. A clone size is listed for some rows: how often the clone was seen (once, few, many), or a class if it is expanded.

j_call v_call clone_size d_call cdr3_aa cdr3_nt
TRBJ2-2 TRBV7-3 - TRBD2 CASSPQGLAGVAGELFF TGTGCCAGCAGCCCCCAGGGACTAGCGGGAGTGGCCGGGGAGCTGTTTTTT
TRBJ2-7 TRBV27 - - CASSPQAGLSYEQYF TGTGCCAGCAGTCCCCAGGCAGGGCTGTCCTACGAGCAGTACTTC
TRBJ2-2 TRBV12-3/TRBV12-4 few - CASNLQVNTGELFF TGTGCCAGCAATTTGCAGGTGAACACCGGGGAGCTGTTTTTT
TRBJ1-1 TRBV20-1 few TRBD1 CSAGAGGTEAFF TGCAGTGCTGGGGCAGGGGGAACTGAAGCTTTCTTT
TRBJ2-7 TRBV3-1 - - CASSQEAASYEQYF TGTGCCAGCAGCCAAGAGGCCGCGTCCTACGAGCAGTACTTC
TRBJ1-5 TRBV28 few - CASSLDRRIRQPQHF TGTGCCAGCAGTTTAGACAGACGCATCAGGCAGCCCCAGCATTTT
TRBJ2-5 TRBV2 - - CASSHGGAGQETQYF TGTGCCAGCAGTCATGGGGGGGCTGGCCAAGAGACCCAGTACTTC
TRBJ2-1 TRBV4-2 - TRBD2 CASSQDMLAGEGEQFF TGTGCCAGCAGCCAAGATATGCTAGCGGGAGAGGGTGAGCAGTTCTTC
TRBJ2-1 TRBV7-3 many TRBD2 CASSSKRESFNEQFF TGTGCCAGCAGCTCAAAGCGGGAGAGTTTCAATGAGCAGTTCTTC
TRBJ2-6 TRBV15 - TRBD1 CATSRVPQGAAGANVLTF TGTGCCACCAGCAGAGTCCCGCAGGGGGCGGCTGGGGCCAACGTCCTGACTTTC
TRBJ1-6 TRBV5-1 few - CASSLGAINNNSPLHF TGCGCCAGCAGCTTGGGGGCAATCAATAATAATTCACCCCTCCACTTT
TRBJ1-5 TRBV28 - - CASSLSSYSNQPQHF TGTGCCAGCAGTTTAAGCAGTTATAGCAATCAGCCCCAGCATTTT
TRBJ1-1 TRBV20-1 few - CSGSKNTEAFF TGCAGTGGGAGCAAGAACACTGAAGCTTTCTTT
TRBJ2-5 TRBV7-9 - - CASSPTEPQYF TGTGCCAGCAGTCCTACGGAGCCCCAGTACTTC
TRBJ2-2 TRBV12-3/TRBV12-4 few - CASSSGYTGELFF TGTGCCAGCAGCAGCGGGTACACCGGGGAGCTGTTTTTT
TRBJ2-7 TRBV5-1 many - CASSPSGFSEQYF TGCGCCAGCAGCCCGTCAGGTTTTTCCGAGCAGTACTTC
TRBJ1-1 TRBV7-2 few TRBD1 CASSPGTGHTEAFF TGTGCCAGCAGCCCGGGGACAGGGCATACTGAAGCTTTCTTT
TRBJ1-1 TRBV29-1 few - CSVQLQMNTEAFF TGCAGCGTGCAACTTCAAATGAACACTGAAGCTTTCTTT
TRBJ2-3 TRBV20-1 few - CSADRGDTQYF TGCAGTGCTGACCGTGGAGATACGCAGTATTTT
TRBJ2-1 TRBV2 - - CASSTPRGNEQFF TGTGCCAGCAGCACACCCCGGGGCAATGAGCAGTTCTTC
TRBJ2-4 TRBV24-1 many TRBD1 CATSDPRQGKAAKNIQYF TGTGCCACCAGTGATCCTAGACAGGGAAAGGCAGCCAAAAACATTCAGTACTTC
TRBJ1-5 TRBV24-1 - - CATSDKSGAFGNNQPQHF TGTGCCACCAGTGATAAGTCAGGCGCATTTGGGAACAATCAGCCCCAGCATTTT
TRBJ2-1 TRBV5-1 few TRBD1 CASSYLRTGGHNEQFF TGCGCCAGCAGCTATCTACGGACAGGGGGCCACAATGAGCAGTTCTTC
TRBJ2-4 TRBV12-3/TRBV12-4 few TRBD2 CASSLRVSGGAKNIQYF TGTGCCAGCAGTTTAAGGGTGAGCGGGGGAGCCAAAAACATTCAGTACTTC
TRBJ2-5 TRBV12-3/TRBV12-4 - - CASSFRPGTQYF TGTGCCAGCAGTTTCCGTCCAGGGACCCAGTACTTC
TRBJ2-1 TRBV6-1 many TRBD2 CASSPLAGVNNEQFF TGTGCCAGCAGCCCACTAGCGGGGGTCAACAATGAGCAGTTCTTC
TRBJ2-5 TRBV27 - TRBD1 CASSKGQPQETQYF TGTGCCAGCAGTAAGGGACAGCCTCAAGAGACCCAGTACTTC
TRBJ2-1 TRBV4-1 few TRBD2 CASSQDRVLAGYNEQFF TGCGCCAGCAGCCAAGATCGGGTACTAGCGGGGTACAATGAGCAGTTCTTC
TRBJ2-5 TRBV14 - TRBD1 CASNPGTGGSFETQYF TGTGCCAGCAACCCAGGGACAGGGGGATCGTTTGAGACCCAGTACTTC
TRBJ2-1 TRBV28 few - CASSLSGTIYANEQFF TGTGCCAGCAGTTTATCCGGGACCATCTACGCCAATGAGCAGTTCTTC